Listed below are T cell receptor beta chains from one sample, sequenced in a study of blood T cells in healthy people across ages. From the 5' RACE reads, TCRdb called clonotypes with MiXCR, one entry per CDR3 protein. The sample shows hundreds of thousands of distinct CDR3 sequences, roughly 44% of them seen only once. The sequenced material came from blood. The origin of the receptors is a man in his fifties or sixties in good health. The CDR3 runs from the conserved cysteine through the conserved F or W. A D gene is named only where the DNA matches it firmly. Clone size is given for some rows only: seen once, a few or many times, or a class if the clone is expanded.

v_call: TRBV20-1
j_call: TRBJ2-7
d_call: TRBD1
clone_size: -
cdr3_nt: TGCAGTGCTAGGGGCCCCGGGACAGCCTACGAGCAGTACTTC
cdr3_aa: CSARGPGTAYEQYF

v_call: TRBV5-6
j_call: TRBJ2-7
d_call: -
clone_size: few
cdr3_nt: TGTGCCAGCAGCCAGACGGGCGATCCCTACGAGCAGTACTTC
cdr3_aa: CASSQTGDPYEQYF

v_call: TRBV5-1
j_call: TRBJ2-7
d_call: TRBD1
clone_size: -
cdr3_nt: TGCGCCAGCAGCGCGTCGACAGGGGAAGTCGGCGAGCAGTACTTC
cdr3_aa: CASSASTGEVGEQYF

v_call: TRBV11-2
j_call: TRBJ2-5
d_call: -
clone_size: many
cdr3_nt: TGTGCCAGCAAGACGACAGGATGGCAAGAGACCCAGTACTTC
cdr3_aa: CASKTTGWQETQYF

v_call: TRBV30
j_call: TRBJ2-7
d_call: -
clone_size: -
cdr3_nt: TGTGCCTGGAGCGATAATCTACGACAGAGCTACGAGCAGTACTTC
cdr3_aa: CAWSDNLRQSYEQYF

v_call: TRBV12-3/TRBV12-4
j_call: TRBJ1-5
d_call: TRBD1
clone_size: -
cdr3_nt: TGTGCCAGCAGTTTAGTCACAGGGGAATTGGCCCAGCATTTT
cdr3_aa: CASSLVTGELAQHF

v_call: TRBV24-1
j_call: TRBJ2-4
d_call: -
clone_size: -
cdr3_nt: TGTGCCACCAGTGGAGGGGCGGTTCAGTACTTC
cdr3_aa: CATSGGAVQYF

v_call: TRBV5-1
j_call: TRBJ2-5
d_call: TRBD2
clone_size: few
cdr3_nt: TGCGCCAGCAGCTTGAGTCTAGCGGGTGAGACCCAGTACTTC
cdr3_aa: CASSLSLAGETQYF

v_call: TRBV7-9
j_call: TRBJ2-1
d_call: -
clone_size: few
cdr3_nt: TGTGCCAGCAGCTTAGCCACCGGAGGGGTCTACTACAATGAGCAGTTCTTC
cdr3_aa: CASSLATGGVYYNEQFF

v_call: TRBV5-5
j_call: TRBJ2-7
d_call: -
clone_size: -
cdr3_nt: TGTGCCAGCAGCTTCCGTCAGGCCCTACCCCACGAGCAGTACTTC
cdr3_aa: CASSFRQALPHEQYF

v_call: TRBV2
j_call: TRBJ2-3
d_call: TRBD2
clone_size: -
cdr3_nt: TGTGCCAGGCGGGGGGGCCAGTCAGATACGCAGTATTTT
cdr3_aa: CARRGGQSDTQYF

v_call: TRBV11-2
j_call: TRBJ2-7
d_call: -
clone_size: many
cdr3_nt: TGTGCCAGCAGCTCTGGGCATTACGAGCAGTACTTC
cdr3_aa: CASSSGHYEQYF

v_call: TRBV27
j_call: TRBJ2-1
d_call: -
clone_size: -
cdr3_nt: TGTGCCAGCAGTTTATTAGGGCGGGGTGGCAATGAGCAGTTCTTC
cdr3_aa: CASSLLGRGGNEQFF

v_call: TRBV5-8
j_call: TRBJ1-5
d_call: -
clone_size: -
cdr3_nt: TGTGCCAGCCTGGACGGATATAGCAATCAGCCCCAGCATTTT
cdr3_aa: CASLDGYSNQPQHF

v_call: TRBV24-1
j_call: TRBJ2-1
d_call: -
clone_size: -
cdr3_nt: TGTGCCACCAGTGACTCCAGTGGTCCGCAGTTCTTC
cdr3_aa: CATSDSSGPQFF

v_call: TRBV6-1
j_call: TRBJ2-3
d_call: -
clone_size: few
cdr3_nt: TGTGCCAGCAGTGCGGACAACCACCGCACAGATACGCAGTATTTT
cdr3_aa: CASSADNHRTDTQYF

v_call: TRBV9
j_call: TRBJ1-6
d_call: -
clone_size: -
cdr3_nt: TGTGCCAGCAGCGCCGCGCCCTCTTCACCCCTCCACTTT
cdr3_aa: CASSAAPSSPLHF

v_call: TRBV9
j_call: TRBJ2-5
d_call: -
clone_size: -
cdr3_nt: TGTGCCAGCAGCGCCGGGACTGGGGCGGAGACCCAGTACTTC
cdr3_aa: CASSAGTGAETQYF

v_call: TRBV29-1
j_call: TRBJ2-7
d_call: TRBD1
clone_size: -
cdr3_nt: TGCAGCGTTTACGGGTCCGGACAGGACCACGAGCAGTACTTC
cdr3_aa: CSVYGSGQDHEQYF

v_call: TRBV20-1
j_call: TRBJ1-5
d_call: -
clone_size: -
cdr3_nt: TGCAGTGCTAGAGGCGGGAGCGGCAATCAGCCCCAGCATTTT
cdr3_aa: CSARGGSGNQPQHF

v_call: TRBV6-1
j_call: TRBJ2-7
d_call: -
clone_size: -
cdr3_nt: TGTGCCAGCAGTAGCGACAGACTAACCTACGAGCAGTACTTC
cdr3_aa: CASSSDRLTYEQYF

v_call: TRBV12-3/TRBV12-4
j_call: TRBJ2-7
d_call: TRBD1
clone_size: -
cdr3_nt: TGTGCCAGCAGATACGGGACAGGGGCCTACGAGCAGTACTTC
cdr3_aa: CASRYGTGAYEQYF

v_call: TRBV7-2
j_call: TRBJ2-7
d_call: TRBD2
clone_size: few
cdr3_nt: TGTGCCAGCAGCTTAGGGGGACTAGCGGGTGCCGAGCAGTACTTC
cdr3_aa: CASSLGGLAGAEQYF

v_call: TRBV5-1
j_call: TRBJ2-1
d_call: TRBD1
clone_size: few
cdr3_nt: TGCGCCAGCAGCTTGGCCGGGGACAGGGGGGTCTACAATGAGCAGTTCTTC
cdr3_aa: CASSLAGDRGVYNEQFF

v_call: TRBV4-1
j_call: TRBJ2-1
d_call: -
clone_size: -
cdr3_nt: TGCGCCGGCAGCCAGACACAGGGTGGTGAGCAGTTCTTC
cdr3_aa: CAGSQTQGGEQFF

v_call: TRBV14
j_call: TRBJ2-3
d_call: -
clone_size: -
cdr3_nt: TGTGCCAGCAGCCCTCGCCCGGGTCTGGATACGCAGTATTTT
cdr3_aa: CASSPRPGLDTQYF

v_call: TRBV3-1
j_call: TRBJ2-4
d_call: -
clone_size: few
cdr3_nt: TGTGCCAGCAGCTCAAGGCTGGAGCAGTACTTC
cdr3_aa: CASSSRLEQYF

v_call: TRBV5-1
j_call: TRBJ2-3
d_call: TRBD2
clone_size: -
cdr3_nt: TGCGCCAGCAGCTTTCGGCCTAGCGGCGCAGATACGCAGTATTTT
cdr3_aa: CASSFRPSGADTQYF